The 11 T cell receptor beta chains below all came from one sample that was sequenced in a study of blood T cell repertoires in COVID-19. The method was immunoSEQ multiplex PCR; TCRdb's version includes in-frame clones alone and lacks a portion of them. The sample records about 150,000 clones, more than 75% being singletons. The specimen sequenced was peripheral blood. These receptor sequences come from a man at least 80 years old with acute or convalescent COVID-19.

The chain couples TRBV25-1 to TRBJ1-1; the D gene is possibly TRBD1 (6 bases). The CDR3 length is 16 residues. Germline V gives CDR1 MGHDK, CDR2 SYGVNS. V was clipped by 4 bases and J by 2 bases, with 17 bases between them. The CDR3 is CASSGGQYLVNTEAFF. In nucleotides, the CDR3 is TGTGCCAGCAGTGGAGGACAGTATCTAGTAAACACTGAAGCTTTCTTT.

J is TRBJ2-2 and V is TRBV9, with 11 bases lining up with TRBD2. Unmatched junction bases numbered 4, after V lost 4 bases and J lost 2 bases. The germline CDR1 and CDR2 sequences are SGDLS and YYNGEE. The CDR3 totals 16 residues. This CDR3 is CASSHSGRANTGELFF. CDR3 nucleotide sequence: TGTGCCAGCAGCCATAGCGGGAGGGCAAACACCGGGGAGCTGTTTTTT.

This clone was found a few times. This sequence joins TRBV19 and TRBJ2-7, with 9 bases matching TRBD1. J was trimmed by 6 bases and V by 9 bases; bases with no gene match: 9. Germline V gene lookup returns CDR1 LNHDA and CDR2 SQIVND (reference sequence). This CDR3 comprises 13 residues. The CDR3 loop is CASQDRGQGEQYF. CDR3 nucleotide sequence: TGTGCCAGCCAGGACAGGGGTCAGGGCGAGCAGTACTTC.

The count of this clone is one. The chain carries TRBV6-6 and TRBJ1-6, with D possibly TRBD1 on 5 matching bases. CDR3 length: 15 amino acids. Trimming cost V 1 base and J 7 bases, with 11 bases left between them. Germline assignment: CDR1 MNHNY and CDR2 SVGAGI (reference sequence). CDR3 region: CASSYFGGDNSPLHF. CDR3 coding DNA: TGTGCCAGCAGTTACTTTGGGGGGGACAATTCACCCCTCCACTTT.

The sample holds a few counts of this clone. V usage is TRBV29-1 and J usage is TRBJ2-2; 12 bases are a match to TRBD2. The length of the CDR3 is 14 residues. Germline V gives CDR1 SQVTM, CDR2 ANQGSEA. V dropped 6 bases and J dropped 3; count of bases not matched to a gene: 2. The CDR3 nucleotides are TGCAGCGTACTAGCGGGGGGATACACCGGGGAGCTGTTTTTT. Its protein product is CSVLAGGYTGELFF.

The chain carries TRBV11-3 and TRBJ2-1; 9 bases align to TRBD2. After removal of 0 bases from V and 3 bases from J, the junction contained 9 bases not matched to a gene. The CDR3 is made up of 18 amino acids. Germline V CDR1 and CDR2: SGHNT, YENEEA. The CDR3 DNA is TGTGCCAGCAGCTTAGAACCGACTAGCGGAGGCCACTACAATGAGCAGTTCTTC. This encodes CASSLEPTSGGHYNEQFF. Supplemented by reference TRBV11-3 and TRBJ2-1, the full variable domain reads EAGVVQSPRYKIIEKKQPVAFWCNPISGHNTLYWYLQNLGQGPELLIRYENEEAVDDSQLPKDRFSAERLKGVDSTLKIQPAELGDSAVYLCASSLEPTSGGHYNEQFFGPGTRLTVL.

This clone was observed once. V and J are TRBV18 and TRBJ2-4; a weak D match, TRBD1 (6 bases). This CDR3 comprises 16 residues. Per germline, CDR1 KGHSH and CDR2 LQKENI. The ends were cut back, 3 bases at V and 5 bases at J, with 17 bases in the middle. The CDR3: CASSPLQDSAQNIQYF. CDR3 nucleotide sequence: TGTGCCAGCTCACCTCTACAGGACAGTGCCCAAAACATTCAGTACTTC.

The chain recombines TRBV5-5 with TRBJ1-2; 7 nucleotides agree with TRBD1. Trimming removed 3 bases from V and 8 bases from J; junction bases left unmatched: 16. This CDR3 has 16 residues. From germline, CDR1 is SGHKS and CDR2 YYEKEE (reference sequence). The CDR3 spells CASSSAPGQILEGYTF. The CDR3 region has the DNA TGTGCCAGCAGCTCGGCTCCGGGACAGATCCTGGAGGGCTACACCTTC.

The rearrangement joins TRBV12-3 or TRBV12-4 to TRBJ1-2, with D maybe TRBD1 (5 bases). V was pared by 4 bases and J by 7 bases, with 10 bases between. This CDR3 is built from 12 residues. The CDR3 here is CASSWGGGGYTF. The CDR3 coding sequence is TGTGCCAGCAGTTGGGGGGGTGGTGGCTACACCTTC.

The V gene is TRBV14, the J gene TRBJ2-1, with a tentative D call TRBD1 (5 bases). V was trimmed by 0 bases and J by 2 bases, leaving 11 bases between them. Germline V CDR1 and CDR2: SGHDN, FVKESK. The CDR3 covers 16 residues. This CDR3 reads CASSQDLGPAYNEQFF. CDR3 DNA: TGTGCCAGCAGCCAAGATCTGGGGCCAGCCTACAATGAGCAGTTCTTC. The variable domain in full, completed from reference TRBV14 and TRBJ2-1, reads EAGVTQFPSHSVIEKGQTVTLRCDPISGHDNLYWYRRVMGKEIKFLLHFVKESKQDESGMPNNRFLAERTGGTYSTLKVQPAELEDSGVYFCASSQDLGPAYNEQFFGPGTRLTVL.

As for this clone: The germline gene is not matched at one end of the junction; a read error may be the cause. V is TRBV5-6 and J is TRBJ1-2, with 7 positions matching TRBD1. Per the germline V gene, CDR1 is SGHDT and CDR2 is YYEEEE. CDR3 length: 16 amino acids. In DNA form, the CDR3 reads TGTGCCAGCAGCTATTTAGAGGCAGGGGGATTGCGTGGCCACACCTTC. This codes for CASSYLEAGGLRGHTF. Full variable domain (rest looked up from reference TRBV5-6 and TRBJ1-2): DAGVTQSPTHLIKTRGQQVTLRCSPKSGHDTVSWYQQALGQGPQFIFQYYEEEERQRGNFPDRFSGHQFPNYSSELNVNALLLGDSALYLCASSYLEAGGLRGHTFGSGTRLTVV.